The rows below give T cell receptor beta chains drawn from one sample of a study of blood T cell repertoires in COVID-19. TCRdb keeps only in-frame clones here, not all; method: immunoSEQ multiplex PCR. The sample consists of 280,000 or so clones, 85% of them appearing once. Material: peripheral blood. The source of these receptors is a human donor in a cohort sampled during active COVID-19. Both conserved end residues are part of each CDR3. The D gene is left open where the match is weak. Only part of the rows carry a size: once, few, many, or a class if the clone is expanded.

>TRBJ1-2|TRBV7-2|.|.
CASSLAGGRMVGYTF
TGTGCCAGCAGCTTAGCTGGTGGGCGAATGGTTGGCTACACCTTC
>TRBJ2-1|TRBV6-5|.|.
CASSYSRNEQFF
TGTGCCAGCAGTTATAGTCGTAATGAGCAGTTCTTC
>TRBJ1-1|TRBV4-1|.|.
CASSQLQGRTTEAFF
TGCGCCAGCAGCCAATTGCAGGGGCGGACCACTGAAGCTTTCTTT
>TRBJ2-7|TRBV2|.|.
CASGTSYEQYF
TGTGCCAGCGGGACTTCCTACGAGCAGTACTTC
>TRBJ1-2|TRBV5-1|TRBD1|once
CASSLGQQGQGYGYTF
TGCGCCAGCAGCTTGGGACAACAGGGACAGGGCTATGGCTACACCTTC
>TRBJ2-7|TRBV6-2/TRBV6-3|TRBD1|.
CASSFTGALFNYEQYF
TGTGCCAGCAGTTTCACAGGGGCACTTTTTAACTACGAGCAGTACTTC
>TRBJ2-5|TRBV28|.|.
CASSLLAAKETQYF
TGTGCCAGCAGTTTATTAGCGGCCAAAGAGACCCAGTACTTC
>TRBJ1-2|TRBV14|TRBD1|.
CASRRSGTGGLGYTF
TGTGCCAGCCGACGATCCGGGACAGGGGGGTTAGGCTACACCTTC
>TRBJ1-1|TRBV5-4|TRBD1|.
CASSLEGALNTEAFF
TGTGCCAGCAGCTTGGAGGGGGCGTTGAACACTGAAGCTTTCTTT
>TRBJ2-3|TRBV7-3|.|.
CASSLARDTDTQYF
TGTGCCAGCTCCCTCGCCCGGGACACGGATACGCAGTATTTT
>TRBJ2-1|TRBV7-2|TRBD1|.
CASSQLPSITGQGAIEQFF
TGTGCCAGCAGCCAACTACCGTCTATAACGGGACAGGGGGCTATTGAGCAGTTCTTC
>TRBJ2-2|TRBV30|.|.
CAWSTETLNTGELFF
TGTGCCTGGAGTACCGAGACTCTCAACACCGGGGAGCTGTTTTTT
>TRBJ2-3|TRBV2|.|.
CASSVKQGGTDTQYF
TGTGCCAGCAGTGTGAAACAGGGCGGGACAGATACGCAGTATTTT
>TRBJ1-4|TRBV2|.|.
CASSGGIPNEKLFF
TGTGCCAGCAGTGGAGGTATTCCGAATGAAAAACTGTTTTTT
>TRBJ2-7|TRBV28|TRBD2|.
CASSLPPTSGRSYEQYF
TGTGCCAGCAGTTTACCCCCGACTAGCGGGAGATCCTACGAGCAGTACTTC
>TRBJ2-2|TRBV3-1/TRBV3-2|TRBD2|few
CASSLVAGLNTGELFF
TGTGCCAGCAGCCTCGTGGCGGGACTAAACACCGGGGAGCTGTTTTTT
>TRBJ2-5|TRBV6-6|.|.
CASIAAPQGTQETQYF
TGTGCCAGCATCGCCGCCCCCCAGGGAACCCAAGAGACCCAGTACTTC
>TRBJ2-7|TRBV7-2|.|.
CASSGGLEYEQYF
TGTGCCAGCAGTGGAGGGCTGGAGTACGAGCAGTACTTC
>TRBJ2-1|TRBV6-6|TRBD1|.
CASSEGGTGYNEQFF
TGTGCCAGCAGCGAAGGGGGCACGGGCTACAATGAGCAGTTCTTC
>TRBJ1-4|TRBV28|.|few
CASSLLGRRGEKLFF
TGTGCCAGCAGTTTATTGGGCAGGCGGGGGGAAAAACTGTTTTTT
>TRBJ2-7|TRBV4-1|.|.
CASSQVEGRQYF
TGCGCCAGCAGCCAAGTGGAGGGGAGGCAGTACTTC
>TRBJ2-1|TRBV6-5|.|.
CATRTAHEQFF
TGTGCCACCAGGACAGCCCATGAGCAGTTCTTC
>TRBJ2-1|TRBV6-4|TRBD1|.
CASSGGTGSYNEQFF
TGTGCCAGCAGTGGGGGGACAGGGTCCTACAATGAGCAGTTCTTC
>TRBJ1-2|TRBV6-5|.|.
CASILHGGDGDGYTF
TGTGCCAGCATTCTCCACGGGGGAGACGGGGATGGCTACACCTTC
>TRBJ1-5|TRBV28|.|.
CASSWGVRQPQHF
TGTGCCAGCAGCTGGGGGGTTCGTCAGCCCCAGCATTTT
>TRBJ1-6|TRBV27|.|.
CASSQSRNNNSPLHF
TGTGCCAGCAGTCAGAGCAGGAACAATAATTCACCCCTCCACTTT
>TRBJ2-3|TRBV7-2|.|.
CASSFGSGGTDTQYF
TGTGCCAGCAGCTTCGGGTCTGGCGGCACAGATACGCAGTATTTT
>TRBJ2-2|TRBV10-3|.|.
CAISESGARELFF
TGTGCCATCAGTGAGTCGGGGGCAAGGGAGCTGTTTTTT
>TRBJ2-5|TRBV3-1/TRBV3-2|TRBD2|.
CASSLAGGETQYF
TGTGCCAGCAGCCTAGCGGGAGGGGAGACCCAGTACTTC
>TRBJ2-3|TRBV7-9|.|.
CASSQRQGGADTQYF
TGTGCCAGCAGCCAGAGACAAGGGGGAGCAGATACGCAGTATTTT
>TRBJ1-1|TRBV7-9|.|few
CASSPQGQLNTEAFF
TGTGCCAGCAGCCCTCAGGGCCAGTTGAACACTGAAGCTTTCTTT
>TRBJ1-2|TRBV4-3|.|medium-sized
CASSQDGTGGYTF
TGCGCCAGCAGCCAAGACGGAACGGGTGGCTACACCTTC
>TRBJ1-4|TRBV6-5|TRBD1|.
CASSYGDRGNEKLFF
TGTGCCAGCAGTTACGGTGACAGGGGTAATGAAAAACTGTTTTTT
>TRBJ2-6|TRBV2|.|.
CASSAESGANVLTF
TGTGCCAGCAGTGCGGAGTCTGGGGCCAACGTCCTGACTTTC
>TRBJ2-4|TRBV3-1/TRBV3-2|.|.
CASSQDRANIQYF
TGTGCCAGCAGCCAAGACAGGGCCAACATTCAGTACTTC
>TRBJ2-2|TRBV18|.|few
CASSPLGASNTGELFF
TGTGCCAGCTCACCACTGGGAGCTTCGAACACCGGGGAGCTGTTTTTT